This paragraph covers one T cell receptor beta chain sequence. Its cognate antigen is unknown. Trimming cost V 5 bases and J 2 bases; bases outside gene matches: 9. Germline V CDR1 and CDR2: SGHTA, FQGTGA. The CDR3 is 16 residues long. This specimen belongs to a study of cytomegalovirus exposure and HLA in healthy donors. PCR involved 60 Vbeta and 13 Jbeta primers. Clones were read by immunoSEQ multiplex PCR, and TCRdb kept only the in-frame ones, dropping some. The table has some 150,000 clones, 60% to 80% seen once. Though nominally healthy at sampling, donors likely had unrecorded immune exposures. Notes on the study in general: The study assumed roughly uniform donor sequencing depth for presence/absence analyses. Donors belonging to an Asian-associated ancestry cluster reportedly showed fewer N-insertions in productive TCRs than the 666-donor mean, according to what a later analysis found.

The specimen sequenced was PBMCs. The TCR sequence derives from a man in his fifties or sixties in good health and CMV-seronegative. The V and J genes are TRBV7-3 and TRBJ1-5, with 7 bases that match TRBD1. CDR3 bases: TGTGCCAGCAGCCCCTCCCGACAGGGCTGCAATCAGCCCCAGCATTTT. Its translation is CASSPSRQGCNQPQHF. The full variable domain, with the rest looked up from reference TRBV7-3 and TRBJ1-5, is GAGVSQTPSNKVTEKGKYVELRCDPISGHTALYWYRQSLGQGPEFLIYFQGTGAADDSGLPNDRFFAVRPEGSVSTLKIQRTERGDSAVYLCASSPSRQGCNQPQHFGDGTRLSIL.